This T cell receptor (beta chain) was documented in a study of blood T cells in healthy people across ages. Notes on the study in general: There were more naive CD4+ cells and higher diversity in long-lived donors than in aged donors. With age, beta diversity per million T cells declined roughly linearly, significantly by 30 to 40.

Ranging in age from roughly 6 to 100, the donors were healthy Caucasian individuals from Russia. Each of the donors had roughly 9.3 milliliters of peripheral blood drawn into EDTA-treated Vacutainer tubes. Then a second PCR, running roughly 7 to 11 cycles, was carried out with a sample-barcoded 5' primer and a J-beta primer mix. TCRdb fed the 5' RACE reads into MiXCR, producing one record per CDR3 protein. The table records under 1,000,000 distinct CDR3 sequences, roughly 35% of them present only once. With regard to this clonotype: Antigen specificity is unknown.

Germline lookup yields CDR1 LGHNA and CDR2 YSLEER. This CDR3 has 15 amino acids. Sequenced sample: blood. This sequence originates from a young man in good health. The chain employs TRBV4-3 and TRBJ2-1; TRBD1 or TRBD2 may be the D gene (6 bases each). With the DNA end fitting TRBJ2-7 better, the J assignment may be wrong. The CDR3 is CASSHAMGGNNEQYF. The CDR3 DNA sequence: TGCGCCAGCAGCCACGCGATGGGGGGCAACAATGAGCAGTACTTC.